These T cell receptor beta chains were read from a single sample in a study of CD8 T cells in Susac syndrome. Via MiXCR, TCRdb re-called the immunoSEQ multiplex PCR reads, giving one row per CDR3 protein. The sample yields around 150,000 distinct CDR3 sequences, less than 95% seen once. What was sequenced was CD4+ T cells from PBMCs. The receptor set was obtained from a human donor with multiple sclerosis. Both conserved end residues are part of each CDR3. The order of the fields is J gene, V gene, CDR3 protein.

J gene: TRBJ2-4; V gene: TRBV12-3/TRBV12-4; CDR3 protein: CASSHLGAKNIQYF
J gene: TRBJ1-4; V gene: TRBV13; CDR3 protein: CASSLTSGATNGKLFF
J gene: TRBJ2-7; V gene: TRBV12-3/TRBV12-4; CDR3 protein: CASIQGAGYEQYF
J gene: TRBJ2-1; V gene: TRBV9; CDR3 protein: CASSLGQGSYNEQFF
J gene: TRBJ1-2; V gene: TRBV10-3; CDR3 protein: CAINQPTTVIGGYTF
J gene: TRBJ2-5; V gene: TRBV7-3; CDR3 protein: CASSFSGGETQYF
J gene: TRBJ2-7; V gene: TRBV20-1; CDR3 protein: CSAHGLADYEQYF
J gene: TRBJ2-5; V gene: TRBV27; CDR3 protein: CASSPAGAGEETQYF
J gene: TRBJ1-2; V gene: TRBV7-8; CDR3 protein: CASSFLDRGQRGYTF
J gene: TRBJ1-1; V gene: TRBV3-1; CDR3 protein: CASSQQGMKGAFF
J gene: TRBJ2-1; V gene: TRBV12-3/TRBV12-4; CDR3 protein: CASKTTARLFF
J gene: TRBJ2-7; V gene: TRBV20-1; CDR3 protein: CSAKTTYEQYF
J gene: TRBJ2-5; V gene: TRBV12-3/TRBV12-4; CDR3 protein: CASGHRGRETQYF
J gene: TRBJ2-3; V gene: TRBV2; CDR3 protein: CASSSGTPRSSQYF
J gene: TRBJ2-2; V gene: TRBV4-3; CDR3 protein: CASSHTSGRNGGELFF
J gene: TRBJ1-5; V gene: TRBV23-1; CDR3 protein: CASSQRGRGNQPQHF
J gene: TRBJ2-2; V gene: TRBV10-3; CDR3 protein: CAIGTTENTGELFF
J gene: TRBJ2-3; V gene: TRBV12-3/TRBV12-4; CDR3 protein: CASSLAAGTMTDTQYF
J gene: TRBJ2-5; V gene: TRBV5-1; CDR3 protein: CASSGTTSGKETQYF
J gene: TRBJ2-7; V gene: TRBV20-1; CDR3 protein: CSANIAGGPGQYF
J gene: TRBJ2-7; V gene: TRBV20-1; CDR3 protein: CSALPSSGGGVGEQYF
J gene: TRBJ2-7; V gene: TRBV27; CDR3 protein: CASSLSSQAFEQYF
J gene: TRBJ1-1; V gene: TRBV5-4; CDR3 protein: CASSEGQEPYTEAFF
J gene: TRBJ2-4; V gene: TRBV2; CDR3 protein: CASSEGTGGLQYF